This paragraph reports one T cell receptor (beta chain). Antigen unknown. The sample originates from a study of response to subunit inactivated influenza vaccine. The V gene end was trimmed by 3 bases and the J gene end by 6 bases; junction bases not matched to a gene: 8. Germline V CDR1 and CDR2: MGHDK, SYGVNS. CDR3 size: 16 residues. Study results and caveats: Each seasonal influenza vaccination, the authors suggested, recruits few new T cells.

TCRdb ran MiXCR on the RT-PCR reads and lists one entry per CDR3 protein. Found here are over 650,000 distinct CDR3 sequences, about 18% of them singletons; the top ten hold approximately 11%. The gene calls are TRBV25-1 and TRBJ1-6, with 7 bases matching TRBD1. This clonotype originated in a man aged 45 to 65 who received an inactivated influenza vaccine. The material was PBMCs from blood, obtained roughly 5 days after vaccination. The CDR3 sequence is CASSDLGTGVNSPLHF. CDR3 coding DNA: TGTGCCAGCAGTGACCTAGGAACAGGGGTTAATTCACCCCTCCACTTT.